Listed below are T cell receptor beta chains from one sample, sequenced in a study of cytomegalovirus exposure and HLA in healthy donors. Only in-frame clones appear in the TCRdb table, and some are missing; sequencing was by immunoSEQ multiplex PCR. The data contain 100,000 to 150,000 clones, about 91% of them singletons. Sequencing was done on a sample of PBMCs. The receptors here all came from a woman younger than 35 in good health and CMV-seronegative. Each CDR3 is given with its conserved first and last residue. A D gene is named only where the DNA matches it firmly. Only some rows state a clone size, as once, few, many or a class for expanded clones.

DNA,CDR3,J,D,size,V
TGCGCCAGCAGCACACAGGTCCGCAGCCAAAACATTCAGTACTTC,CASSTQVRSQNIQYF,TRBJ2-4,NA,NA,TRBV5-1
TGTGCCACCAGCAGGGGACAGGGAAGTACTAGCACAGATACGCAGTATTTT,CATSRGQGSTSTDTQYF,TRBJ2-3,TRBD1,NA,TRBV15
TGTGCCAGCAGCACGGGACTTAGGGGATGGACCCAGTACTTC,CASSTGLRGWTQYF,TRBJ2-5,NA,NA,TRBV14
TGTGCCAGCAGTTTAGGTTCCGGGAGGAACACTGAAGCTTTCTTT,CASSLGSGRNTEAFF,TRBJ1-1,NA,NA,TRBV27
TGTGCCAGCAGTGAATCAGGGGCAGGGTTATCTGGAAACACCATATATTTT,CASSESGAGLSGNTIYF,TRBJ1-3,NA,NA,TRBV2
TGTGCCAGCGGACAGGTAGACACTGAAGCTTTCTTT,CASGQVDTEAFF,TRBJ1-1,TRBD1,NA,TRBV7-6
TGTGCCAGTAGTCCACAACAGGGCCCAGAGGAAAAACTGTTTTTT,CASSPQQGPEEKLFF,TRBJ1-4,NA,NA,TRBV19
TGTGCCAGCTCACCCCTACCTTCTACAGGGACCCGCGACTATGGCTACACCTTC,CASSPLPSTGTRDYGYTF,TRBJ1-2,NA,once,TRBV18
TGCGCCAGCAGCTTGGTGGGGACAGGGCGCTACGAGCAGTACTTC,CASSLVGTGRYEQYF,TRBJ2-7,TRBD1,NA,TRBV5-1
TGTGCCAGCAGCCGAGCCCCGGGGGGCGCTTACCAGCCCCAGCATTTT,CASSRAPGGAYQPQHF,TRBJ1-5,NA,NA,TRBV5-5
TGTGCCAGCAGCCCGGGACTAGCGGGACAAGAGACCCAGTACTTC,CASSPGLAGQETQYF,TRBJ2-5,TRBD2,NA,TRBV9
TGTGCCAGCAGTTACCGGGGACTTACCTACAATGAGCAGTTCTTC,CASSYRGLTYNEQFF,TRBJ2-1,NA,NA,TRBV6-5
TGCGCCAGCACTCGGGATACGAACACTGAAGCTTTCTTT,CASTRDTNTEAFF,TRBJ1-1,NA,once,TRBV5-1
TGTGCCAGCAGCCCGGGGACATTACCCATCAACACCTTC,CASSPGTLPINTF,TRBJ1-2,NA,NA,TRBV5-6
TGTGCCAGCAGTTATCTAGACCCCTACGAGCAGTACTTC,CASSYLDPYEQYF,TRBJ2-7,NA,NA,TRBV6-5
TGTGCCAGCAGTTTTGAGGGTCCGACTAATTCACCCCTCCACTTT,CASSFEGPTNSPLHF,TRBJ1-6,NA,NA,TRBV6-5
TGTGCCAGCAGCTTAGAGGCGGGTCTTGAAGCTTTCTTT,CASSLEAGLEAFF,TRBJ1-1,NA,NA,TRBV7-7
TGTGCCAGCAGCGAGAGGACAGGGAATGAAAAACTGTTTTTT,CASSERTGNEKLFF,TRBJ1-4,TRBD1,NA,TRBV5-4
TGCGCCAGCAGCTTGAATCAGGGGATCCAAGAGACCCAGTACTTC,CASSLNQGIQETQYF,TRBJ2-5,NA,NA,TRBV5-1
TGCAGCGTTGAACTGGCAGGGAACACAGATACGCAGTATTTT,CSVELAGNTDTQYF,TRBJ2-3,NA,NA,TRBV29-1
TGTGCCAGCAGCTTAGCGGGGGGTGTAGATACGCAGTATTTT,CASSLAGGVDTQYF,TRBJ2-3,TRBD2,NA,TRBV13
TGCGCCAGCAGCCTGGGACAGGCGATGGGAAACACCATATATTTT,CASSLGQAMGNTIYF,TRBJ1-3,TRBD1,NA,TRBV5-1
TGTGCCAGCAGCGCGATGACAGGGGGCTATGGCTACACCTTC,CASSAMTGGYGYTF,TRBJ1-2,TRBD1,NA,TRBV5-4
TGTGCCAGCAGTTACCCCGACAGGGGTGAGTCCGAGCAGTACTTC,CASSYPDRGESEQYF,TRBJ2-7,TRBD1,NA,TRBV6-6
TGTGCCAGCAGCCCTTCTTTCCGAACAGGGCAGTACTTC,CASSPSFRTGQYF,TRBJ2-7,NA,NA,TRBV7-8
TGTGCCAGCAGAAGTCGGACAGGTCACCCCTCTGGGGCCAACGTCCTGACTTTC,CASRSRTGHPSGANVLTF,TRBJ2-6,TRBD1,NA,TRBV27
TGTGCCATCAGAACTAGCGGGGGGGACCACTACGAGCAGTACTTC,CAIRTSGGDHYEQYF,TRBJ2-7,TRBD2,NA,TRBV10-3
TGTGCCAGCAGCCAGCCCGGGGAGGGGCACACCGGGGAGCTGTTTTTT,CASSQPGEGHTGELFF,TRBJ2-2,TRBD2,NA,TRBV9
TGTGCCAGCTCCCCTCGGAAGGGGGTTGGTCCTGAAGCTTTCTTT,CASSPRKGVGPEAFF,TRBJ1-1,NA,NA,TRBV18
TGTGCCATCAGTGACCCAGGGTCGGTGGGGCAGCCCCAGCATTTT,CAISDPGSVGQPQHF,TRBJ1-5,NA,NA,TRBV10-3